This passage covers 18 T cell receptor beta chains from one sample sequenced in a study of shared clonotypes between healthy human individuals. CD8 cells regarded as naive lacked CD45RO, were positively chosen for CCR7, and omitted terminally differentiated effector memory CD45RA+ cells. Sequencing was performed with immunoSEQ multiplex PCR; in TCRdb, only in-frame clones are kept and a portion is missing. The table includes roughly 2.1 million clones, about 92% detected once. The sample consisted of naive CD8+ T cells from PBMCs. These receptors all stem from a young man in good health. Some clones in this sample may be carry-over from other donors' samples.

CDR3 amino acids: CASSLAYRGSDEKLFF. In DNA, the CDR3 is TGTGCCAGCAGCTTAGCGTACAGGGGAAGTGATGAAAAACTGTTTTTT. The chain couples TRBV7-9 to TRBJ1-4, with TRBD1 matching over 7 bases. The V segment lost 0 bases and the J segment 6 bases; nucleotides outside the gene matches: 7. The CDR3 runs to 16 residues. The germline gives CDR1 SEHNR, CDR2 FQNEAQ (reference sequence).

CDR3 nucleotides: TGTGCTAGTGGTTTGTCACTAGCGGGAGGTACCGGGGAGCTGTTTTTT. Translated: CASGLSLAGGTGELFF. The chain employs TRBV12-5 and TRBJ2-2, with 12 bases matching TRBD2. Germline loops: CDR1 LGHNT, CDR2 FRNRAP. The CDR3 has 16 residues. Trimming cost V 2 bases and J 5 bases; bases outside gene matches: 3.

V is TRBV9 and J is TRBJ1-2, with D possibly TRBD1 on 5 matching bases. Germline V gene lookup returns CDR1 SGDLS and CDR2 YYNGEE. The CDR3 length is 13 residues. Trimming cost V 4 bases and J 6 bases, with 13 bases left between them. The CDR3 spells CASSPSGLDGYTF. The CDR3 nucleotides are TGTGCCAGCAGCCCCTCGGGGCTTGATGGCTACACCTTC.

The CDR3 region is CASSPDSGSTEQFF. DNA for the CDR3: TGTGCCAGCAGCCCTGATAGCGGGAGTACTGAGCAGTTCTTC. The chain recombines TRBV9 with TRBJ2-1; 9 nucleotides match TRBD2. This CDR3 is built from 14 residues. CDR1 and CDR2 (germline): SGDLS, YYNGEE. V gave up 4 bases and J gave up 9 bases; unmatched junction bases: 8.

This chain uses TRBV19 with TRBJ1-2; no definite D call. V was clipped by 8 bases and J by 3 bases, with 19 bases between them. The CDR3 extends over 15 amino acids. Germline assignment: CDR1 LNHDA and CDR2 SQIVND (reference sequence). CDR3 residues: CASGSLPQIHYGYTF. DNA for the CDR3: TGTGCCAGTGGGAGCCTGCCCCAGATCCACTATGGCTACACCTTC.

This clone was observed a few times. CDR3 region: CASSISLGNTEAFF. The CDR3 bases are TGTGCCAGCAGCATCAGTCTGGGGAACACTGAAGCTTTCTTT. The chain couples TRBV11-2 to TRBJ1-1; D unresolved. The CDR3 covers 14 residues. V lost 5 bases and J lost 1, with 11 bases in between. Per the germline V gene, CDR1 is SGHAT and CDR2 is FQNNGV.

The gene calls are TRBV5-1 and TRBJ2-5; TRBD2 matches 8 bases. Germline loops: CDR1 SGHRS, CDR2 YFSETQ. The CDR3 is made up of 17 amino acids. Unmatched junction bases numbered 12, after V lost 0 bases and J lost 5 bases. The CDR3 region is CASSLGYREGRGETQYF. The CDR3 nucleotides are TGCGCCAGCAGCTTGGGATACCGGGAGGGCCGGGGGGAGACCCAGTACTTC. The full variable domain, its missing parts supplied by reference TRBV5-1 and TRBJ2-5, is KAGVTQTPRYLIKTRGQQVTLSCSPISGHRSVSWYQQTPGQGLQFLFEYFSETQRNKGNFPGRFSGRQFSNSRSEMNVSTLELGDSALYLCASSLGYREGRGETQYFGPGTRLLVL.

The rearrangement uses TRBV28 and TRBJ1-2; the D is unclear. In germline, CDR1 is MDHEN, CDR2 SYDVKM. Trimming shortened V by 3 bases and J by 13 bases, and 15 bases separated the two germline ends. The CDR3 covers 12 residues. DNA for the CDR3: TGTGCCAGCAGTTTTCGACGCGATTCGTCCACCTTC. Its protein is CASSFRRDSSTF.

The chain combines TRBV11-1 with TRBJ2-7, with D maybe TRBD1 (6 bases). The CDR3 spans 16 residues. From germline, CDR1 is SGHAT and CDR2 FQDESV (reference sequence). V was cut by 5 bases and J by 4 bases, with 21 bases left in between. This CDR3 is CASSPGHRAKLYEQYF. The CDR3 bases are TGTGCCAGCAGCCCGGGGCACAGGGCTAAGTTGTACGAGCAGTACTTC.

The chain has TRBV5-6 and TRBJ2-1; tentatively, D is TRBD2 (5 bases). CDR1 is SGHDT and CDR2 is YYEEEE in the germline V gene. CDR3 length equals 14 residues. V dropped 2 bases and J dropped 5 bases, with 11 bases sitting between them. The chain's CDR3 is CASSFRTPNNEQFF. DNA of the CDR3: TGTGCCAGCAGCTTTCGGACTCCCAACAATGAGCAGTTCTTC.

This rearrangement joins TRBV30 to TRBJ2-1; 11 bases match TRBD2. The trim removed 0 bases at V and 7 bases at J, leaving 2 bases unmatched. In germline, CDR1 is GTSNPN, CDR2 SVGIG (reference sequence). The CDR3 contains 14 residues. CDR3 bases: TGTGCCTGGAGTGTACTAGCGGGAGCAAATGAGCAGTTCTTC. Translating it yields CAWSVLAGANEQFF.

The chain couples TRBV9 to TRBJ2-3; the match to TRBD2 covers 8 bases. V trimming: 5 bases; J trimming: 0 bases; junction bases outside the gene matches: 11. Germline CDR1 SGDLS, CDR2 YYNGEE. The CDR3 consists of 17 residues. In nucleotides, the CDR3 is TGTGCCAGCAGTATCTCCCCGGCTAGCGGGAGCACAGATACGCAGTATTTT. It codes for CASSISPASGSTDTQYF.

This sequence joins TRBV7-2 and TRBJ2-7, with 8 bases aligning to TRBD2. Trimming cost V 4 bases and J 0 bases; bases outside gene matches: 8. The CDR3 is 16 amino acids. Germline V gene sequence: CDR1 SGHTA, CDR2 FQGNSA. The CDR3 nucleotides are TGTGCCAGCAGCTGGGAAAGCGGGGGTAGCTCCTACGAGCAGTACTTC. This translates into CASSWESGGSSYEQYF.

This chain connects TRBV4-1 to TRBJ2-7; possibly TRBD2 for D (5 bases). V was trimmed by 2 bases and J by 6 bases, leaving 14 bases between them. The CDR3 loop spans 14 amino acids. Germline lookup yields CDR1 MGHRA and CDR2 YSYEKL. The CDR3 nucleotides read TGCGCCAGCAGCCAACGAGCTATGGAGGCCGAGCAGTACTTC. Amino acid sequence: CASSQRAMEAEQYF.

Of note for this clone: Other DNA variants within this sample encode the same CDR3. This rearrangement joins TRBV5-6 to TRBJ1-1; D unresolved. Trimming pared 1 base from V and 1 base from J, leaving 5 bases between. This CDR3 comprises 13 residues. Per the germline V gene, CDR1 is SGHDT and CDR2 is YYEEEE. The CDR3 loop is CASSLIWNTEAFF. In DNA form, the CDR3 reads TGTGCCAGCAGCTTGATTTGGAACACTGAAGCTTTCTTT.

This chain joins TRBV15 and TRBJ1-2; D might be TRBD1 (5 bases). Germline V gene data show CDR1 as LNHNV and CDR2 as YYDKDF (reference sequence). There are 16 residues in the CDR3. V was shortened by 3 bases and J by 3 bases, with 17 bases between the two germline ends. In nucleotides, the CDR3 is TGTGCCACCAGCAGGGTGGGACGGGACGGGGACTATGGCTACACCTTC. This gives the protein CATSRVGRDGDYGYTF.

V usage is TRBV5-1 and J usage is TRBJ2-7; D ambiguous. Germline V lookup: CDR1 SGHRS, CDR2 YFSETQ. The CDR3 consists of 17 residues. V was cut by 0 bases and J by 0 bases, with 16 bases left in between. The CDR3 sequence is CASSLATRLGYSYEQYF. CDR3 DNA sequence: TGCGCCAGCAGCTTGGCCACCCGGTTGGGTTACTCCTACGAGCAGTACTTC. Filled out from reference TRBV5-1 and TRBJ2-7, the complete variable domain reads KAGVTQTPRYLIKTRGQQVTLSCSPISGHRSVSWYQQTPGQGLQFLFEYFSETQRNKGNFPGRFSGRQFSNSRSEMNVSTLELGDSALYLCASSLATRLGYSYEQYFGPGTRLTVT.

V and J are TRBV27 and TRBJ1-1; perhaps TRBD1 as D (6 bases). The germline gives CDR1 MNHEY, CDR2 SMNVEV (reference sequence). Trimming stripped 3 bases from V and 0 bases from J, with 14 bases between. This CDR3 comprises 16 residues. The CDR3 here is CASSLWPPGVNTEAFF. In DNA, the CDR3 is TGTGCCAGCAGTTTGTGGCCTCCAGGGGTGAACACTGAAGCTTTCTTT.